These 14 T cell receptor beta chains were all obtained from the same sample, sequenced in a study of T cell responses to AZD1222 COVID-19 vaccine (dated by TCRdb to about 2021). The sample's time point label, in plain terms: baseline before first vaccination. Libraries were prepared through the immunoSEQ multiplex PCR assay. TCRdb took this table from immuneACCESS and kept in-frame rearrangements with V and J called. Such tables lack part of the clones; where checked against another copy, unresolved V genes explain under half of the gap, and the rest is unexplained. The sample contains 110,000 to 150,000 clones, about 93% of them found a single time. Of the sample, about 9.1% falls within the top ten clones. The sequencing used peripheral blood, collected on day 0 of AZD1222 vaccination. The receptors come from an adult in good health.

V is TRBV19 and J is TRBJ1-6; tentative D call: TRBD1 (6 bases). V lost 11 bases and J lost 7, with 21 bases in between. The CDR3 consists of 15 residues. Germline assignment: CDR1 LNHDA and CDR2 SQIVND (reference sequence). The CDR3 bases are TGTGCCTGCAGGGTTGGCAGGGGAGGGAATTCACCCCTCCACTTT. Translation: CACRVGRGGNSPLHF.

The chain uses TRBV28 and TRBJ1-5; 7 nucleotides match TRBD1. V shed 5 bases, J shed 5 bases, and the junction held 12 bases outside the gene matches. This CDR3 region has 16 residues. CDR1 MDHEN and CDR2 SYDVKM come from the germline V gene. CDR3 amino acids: CASSQGVRGNYQPQHF. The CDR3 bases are TGTGCCAGCAGTCAGGGGGTTCGAGGTAACTATCAGCCCCAGCATTTT.

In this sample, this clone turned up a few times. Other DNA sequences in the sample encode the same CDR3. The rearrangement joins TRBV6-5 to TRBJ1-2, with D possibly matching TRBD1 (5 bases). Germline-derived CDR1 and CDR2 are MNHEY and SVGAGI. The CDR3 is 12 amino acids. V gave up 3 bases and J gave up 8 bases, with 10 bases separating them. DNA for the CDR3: TGTGCCAGCAGTTATGGGGGGGAAGGCTACACCTTC. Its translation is CASSYGGEGYTF.

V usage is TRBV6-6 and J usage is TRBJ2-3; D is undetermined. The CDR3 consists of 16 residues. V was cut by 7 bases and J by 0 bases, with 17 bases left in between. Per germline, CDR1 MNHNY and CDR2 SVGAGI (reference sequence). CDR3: CASTFHTQASTDTQYF. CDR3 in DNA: TGTGCCAGCACCTTTCATACTCAAGCGAGCACAGATACGCAGTATTTT.

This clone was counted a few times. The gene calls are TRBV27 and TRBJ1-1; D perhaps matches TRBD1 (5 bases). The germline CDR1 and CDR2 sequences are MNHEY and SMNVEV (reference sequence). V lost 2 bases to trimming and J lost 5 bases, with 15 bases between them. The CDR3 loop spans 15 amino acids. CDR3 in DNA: TGTGCCAGCAGTTTAGCTACAACCGGGGGTACTGAAGCTTTCTTT. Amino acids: CASSLATTGGTEAFF.

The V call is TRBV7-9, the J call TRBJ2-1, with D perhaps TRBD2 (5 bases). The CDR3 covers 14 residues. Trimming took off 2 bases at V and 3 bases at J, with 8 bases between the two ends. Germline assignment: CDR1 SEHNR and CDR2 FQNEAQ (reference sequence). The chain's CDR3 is CASSLYGDYNEQFF. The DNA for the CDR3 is TGTGCCAGCAGCTTATACGGGGACTACAATGAGCAGTTCTTC.

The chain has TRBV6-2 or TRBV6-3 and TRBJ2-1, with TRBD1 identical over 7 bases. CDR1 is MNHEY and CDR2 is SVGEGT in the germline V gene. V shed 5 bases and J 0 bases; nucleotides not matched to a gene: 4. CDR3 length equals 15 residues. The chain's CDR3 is CASSPGQTSYNEQFF. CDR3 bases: TGTGCCAGCAGTCCGGGACAGACCTCCTACAATGAGCAGTTCTTC.

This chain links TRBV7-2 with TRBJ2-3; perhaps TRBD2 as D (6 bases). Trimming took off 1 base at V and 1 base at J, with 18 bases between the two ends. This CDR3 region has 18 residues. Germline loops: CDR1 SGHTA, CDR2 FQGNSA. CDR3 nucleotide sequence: TGTGCCAGCAGCTTAGGACAGACTAGTATCATTGGCACAGATACGCAGTATTTT. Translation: CASSLGQTSIIGTDTQYF.

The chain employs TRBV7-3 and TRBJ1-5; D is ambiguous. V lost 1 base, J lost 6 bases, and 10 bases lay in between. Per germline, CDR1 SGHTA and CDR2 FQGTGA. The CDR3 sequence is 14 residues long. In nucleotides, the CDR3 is TGTGCCAGCAGCTTAAATATCTTGGGTCAGCCCCAGCATTTT. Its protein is CASSLNILGQPQHF.

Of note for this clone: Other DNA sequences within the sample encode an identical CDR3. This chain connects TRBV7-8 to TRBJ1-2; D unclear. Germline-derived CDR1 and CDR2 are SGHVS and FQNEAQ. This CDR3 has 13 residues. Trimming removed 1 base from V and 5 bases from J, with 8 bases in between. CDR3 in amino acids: CASSLDGTYGYTF. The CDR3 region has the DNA TGTGCCAGCAGCTTAGATGGAACATATGGCTACACCTTC.

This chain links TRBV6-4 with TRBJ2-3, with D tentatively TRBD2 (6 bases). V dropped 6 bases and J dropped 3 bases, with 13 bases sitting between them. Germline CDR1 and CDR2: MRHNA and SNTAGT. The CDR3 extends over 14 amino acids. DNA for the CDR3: TGTGCCAGCAGAGAACTAGCTAGTACAGATACGCAGTATTTT. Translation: CASRELASTDTQYF.

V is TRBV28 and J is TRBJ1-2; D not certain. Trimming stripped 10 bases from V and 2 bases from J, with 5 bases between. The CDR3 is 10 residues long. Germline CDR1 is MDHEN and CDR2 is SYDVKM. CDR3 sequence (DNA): TGTGCCACCCAAAACTATGGCTACACCTTC. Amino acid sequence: CATQNYGYTF.

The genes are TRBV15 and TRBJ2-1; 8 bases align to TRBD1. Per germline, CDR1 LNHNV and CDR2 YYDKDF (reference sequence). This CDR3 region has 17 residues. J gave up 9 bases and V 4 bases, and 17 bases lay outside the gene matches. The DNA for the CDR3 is TGTGCCACCAGCAACTCCCAGGGGGCCCTACAACCTTCTGAGCAGTTCTTC. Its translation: CATSNSQGALQPSEQFF.

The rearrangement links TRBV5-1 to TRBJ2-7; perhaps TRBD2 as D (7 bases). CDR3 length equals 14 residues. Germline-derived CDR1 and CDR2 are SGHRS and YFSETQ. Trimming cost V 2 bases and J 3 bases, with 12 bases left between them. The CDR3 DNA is TGCGCCAGCAGCTTAGGAGGGGGGGACTACGAGCAGTACTTC. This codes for CASSLGGGDYEQYF.